The 20 T cell receptor beta chains presented below share a single source sample, sequenced in a study of neurological immune-mediated disorders. TCRdb re-called the 5' RACE reads with MiXCR, one entry per CDR3 protein. The data hold approximately 23,000 distinct CDR3 sequences, with around 13% observed a single time. Stated time point: technical triplicate 1. Sequences were obtained from CD4+ T cells from blood. The receptors derive from a female donor with HTLV-1-associated myelopathy (HAM/TSP).

This clonotype was counted ten times or more. J is TRBJ1-2 and V is TRBV20-1; 9 nucleotides agree with TRBD1. Trimming at V came to 3 bases and at J to 4 bases, leaving 12 bases not matched to a gene. The germline V gene has CDR1 DFQATT and CDR2 SNEGSKA (reference sequence). The CDR3 extends over 16 amino acids. The CDR3 here is CSASRDTGGFSYGYTF. CDR3 nucleotides: TGCAGTGCTAGCAGAGATACAGGGGGCTTTAGCTATGGCTACACCTTC.

This clonotype was counted at least ten times. In nucleotides, the CDR3 is TGTGCCAGCAGCCAAGGGCTCTCCTACAATGAGCAGTTCTTC. Its protein product is CASSQGLSYNEQFF. The V and J genes are TRBV14 and TRBJ2-1; no reliable D call. Germline loops: CDR1 SGHDN, CDR2 FVKESK. Deletions cut 1 base from V and 0 bases from J, with 4 bases between. CDR3 length: 14 residues.

This clonotype was recorded many times. This rearrangement joins TRBV4-3 to TRBJ2-3, with D perhaps TRBD2 (6 bases). The CDR3 is made up of 16 amino acids. V was pared by 0 bases and J by 2 bases, with 12 bases between. CDR1 is LGHNA, CDR2 YSLEER, per germline. Written as DNA, the CDR3 is TGCGCCAGCAGCCAAGATGCCGGGGGAACCACAGATACGCAGTATTTT. As protein: CASSQDAGGTTDTQYF.

This clonotype was recorded many times. This rearrangement joins TRBV27 to TRBJ2-7, with D hard to call. Germline V gives CDR1 MNHEY, CDR2 SMNVEV (reference sequence). This CDR3 spans 16 amino acids. Deletions cut 5 bases from V and 0 bases from J, with 17 bases between. The CDR3, as DNA: TGTGCCAGCAGTCGCGACTGGACCATTAGCTCCTACGAGCAGTACTTC. This gives the protein CASSRDWTISSYEQYF.

At least ten counts were recorded for this clonotype. The chain couples TRBV7-8 to TRBJ2-7, with TRBD2 matching 8 bases. This CDR3 contains 14 residues. J gave up 3 bases and V 5 bases, and 6 bases lay outside the gene matches. Germline loops: CDR1 SGHVS, CDR2 FQNEAQ. The CDR3 sequence: CASSLREGFYEQYF. CDR3 nucleotide sequence: TGTGCCAGCAGCCTCCGGGAGGGGTTCTACGAGCAGTACTTC.

This clonotype was seen ten or more times. The rearrangement links TRBV3-1 to TRBJ2-5, with 7 bases fitting TRBD1. Germline trimming cut 1 base from V and 2 bases from J; bases unmatched to any gene: 4. Germline lookup yields CDR1 LGHDT and CDR2 YNNKEL (reference sequence). CDR3 size: 15 residues. The DNA for the CDR3 is TGTGCCAGCAGCCAAGGAGGGGGCGAGCAAGAGACCCAGTACTTC. It codes for CASSQGGGEQETQYF.

This clonotype showed up many times. This chain links TRBV6-5 with TRBJ2-3, with 11 bases fitting TRBD2. After removal of 10 bases from V and 5 bases from J, the junction contained 8 bases not matched to a gene. The CDR3 is 14 amino acids. Germline-derived CDR1 and CDR2 are MNHEY and SVGAGI. CDR3: CATSLAGDLDTQYF. The CDR3 DNA is TGTGCCACATCACTAGCGGGAGACCTAGATACGCAGTATTTT.

Ten or more counts support this clonotype. The V call is TRBV5-1, the J call TRBJ1-2, with a weak D call TRBD1 (6 bases). CDR3 length equals 14 residues. Trimming stripped 4 bases from V and 3 bases from J, with 13 bases between. Germline CDR1 SGHRS, CDR2 YFSETQ. CDR3 sequence: CASSGGTSYYGYTF. The CDR3 DNA follows: TGCGCCAGCAGCGGAGGGACATCCTACTATGGCTACACCTTC.

This clonotype was recorded at least ten times. This chain uses TRBV5-1 with TRBJ2-1; 12 positions match TRBD2. J lost 7 bases, V lost 4 bases, and 3 bases had no gene match. Looked up from germline, CDR1 is SGHRS and CDR2 is YFSETQ. The CDR3 extends over 14 amino acids. The CDR3 region is CASSPGTSGNEQFF. CDR3 sequence (DNA): TGCGCCAGCAGCCCGGGGACTAGCGGGAATGAGCAGTTCTTC.

CDR3 region: CATGGGPGGNNEQFF. Here the CDR3 DNA reads TGTGCCACCGGCGGGGGGCCAGGGGGGAACAATGAGCAGTTCTTC. J is TRBJ2-1 and V is TRBV6-6, with D perhaps TRBD2 (8 bases). The ends were cut back, 10 bases at V and 5 bases at J, with 21 bases in the middle. Germline CDR1 reads MNHNY; CDR2 reads SVGAGI (reference sequence). The CDR3 is 15 residues long.

This clonotype was seen repeatedly, ten times or more. This chain links TRBV5-1 with TRBJ1-1; no clear D gene. This CDR3 has 14 residues. Trimming shortened V by 4 bases and J by 7 bases, and 17 bases separated the two germline ends. Per germline, CDR1 SGHRS and CDR2 YFSETQ. CDR3: CASSLLERRGEAFF. The CDR3 DNA follows: TGCGCCAGCAGCCTTCTCGAGCGGAGAGGTGAAGCTTTCTTT.

The V gene is TRBV29-1, the J gene TRBJ2-5; TRBD2 matches 8 bases. CDR1 and CDR2 from the germline V gene are SQVTM and ANQGSEA. With 4 bases clipped from V and 11 bases from J, the junction kept 15 bases outside the gene matches. The CDR3 is made up of 14 amino acids. Here the CDR3 reads CSVGLQGTREGQYF. DNA for the CDR3: TGCAGCGTTGGTTTACAGGGCACCCGGGAGGGACAGTACTTC.

By proportion, this clonotype is medium-sized. The CDR3 DNA follows: TGCGCCAGCAGCCAGAGCGGGGGGGCCGCGGAGACCCAGTACTTC. Amino acid sequence: CASSQSGGAAETQYF. This chain links TRBV4-3 with TRBJ2-5; 10 bases match TRBD2. The V gene end was trimmed by 3 bases and the J gene end by 5 bases; junction bases not matched to a gene: 6. The length of the CDR3 is 15 residues. Germline assignment: CDR1 LGHNA and CDR2 YSLEER.

This clonotype appeared many times. The chain has TRBV3-1 and TRBJ2-7; either TRBD1 or TRBD2 may supply D (5 bases each). Trimming removed 0 bases at V and 6 bases at J, with 9 bases between. CDR1 and CDR2 (germline): LGHDT, YNNKEL (reference sequence). The length of the CDR3 is 13 residues. The CDR3 loop reads CASSQDPGREQYF. The CDR3 DNA sequence: TGTGCCAGCAGCCAAGACCCGGGGCGCGAGCAGTACTTC.

This clonotype was seen at least ten times. This chain joins TRBV15 and TRBJ2-1; 11 bases are a match to TRBD2. Germline CDR1 and CDR2: LNHNV and YYDKDF (reference sequence). V was pared by 1 base and J by 7 bases, with 3 bases of the junction left unmatched. This CDR3 contains 15 residues. The CDR3 region is CATSRGLAGINEQFF. For the CDR3, the DNA is TGTGCCACCAGCAGAGGACTAGCGGGAATAAATGAGCAGTTCTTC.

In its sample, this clonotype was seen once. The chain carries TRBV4-1 and TRBJ1-4; 7 bases agree with TRBD1. This CDR3 is built from 15 residues. V lost 2 bases to trimming and J lost 5 bases; unmatched junction nucleotides: 5. CDR1 is MGHRA, CDR2 YSYEKL, per germline. The CDR3 DNA reads TGCGCCAGCAGCCAACTACCGGGACAGAATGAAAAACTGTTTTTT. Its protein product is CASSQLPGQNEKLFF.

The sample holds many counts of this clonotype. The chain links TRBV20-1 to TRBJ1-2; D remains unclear. In germline, CDR1 is DFQATT, CDR2 SNEGSKA (reference sequence). V gave up 6 bases and J gave up 4 bases, with 12 bases separating them. CDR3 length equals 12 residues. CDR3 loop: CSAAKGGYGYTF. As DNA, the CDR3 is TGCAGTGCCGCGAAGGGCGGCTATGGCTACACCTTC.

This clonotype was observed a few times. Compared with germline, one end of the junction differs, possibly owing to a read error. This chain uses TRBV6-5 with TRBJ1-5; 7 bases line up with TRBD1. CDR1 is MNHEY, CDR2 SVGAGI, per germline. There are 14 residues in the CDR3. The CDR3 DNA sequence: TGTGTCAGCAGCCAGGGGACAGTTAATCAGCCCCAGCATTTT. This gives the protein CVSSQGTVNQPQHF.

This clonotype was found many times. This rearrangement joins TRBV14 to TRBJ2-3; D not certain. The CDR3 has 13 residues. The V gene lost 4 bases and the J gene lost 6 bases, with 11 bases spanning the gap. Per germline, CDR1 SGHDN and CDR2 FVKESK. The chain's CDR3 is CASSRRPLDTQYF. CDR3 DNA sequence: TGTGCCAGCAGCCGCCGACCCTTGGATACGCAGTATTTT.

A remark on this clonotype: Germline is not matched at one junction end, which may reflect a read error. The chain uses TRBV7-7 and TRBJ2-1; D remains ambiguous. This CDR3 is built from 13 residues. Looked up from germline, CDR1 is SSHAT and CDR2 is FNYEAQ (reference sequence). Written as DNA, the CDR3 is TGTGCTAGCAGCTTAGGGCCCTACAATGAGCAGTTCTTC. Translation: CASSLGPYNEQFF.